What follows are 19 T cell receptor beta chains derived from one specimen sequenced in a study of T cell responses to AZD1222 COVID-19 vaccine. Clones were read by immunoSEQ multiplex PCR, and TCRdb kept only the in-frame ones, dropping some. The table shows approximately 100,000 clones, with around nine tenths occurring only once. The sample in question was peripheral blood, obtained on day 0 of AZD1222 vaccination. These receptors all come from an adult in good health.

Worth noting for this clone: The sample has other DNA sequences that encode this CDR3 too. The chain joins TRBV6-2 or TRBV6-3 to TRBJ1-1; D perhaps matches TRBD1 (5 bases). The CDR3 has 15 residues. V was shortened by 0 bases and J by 0 bases, with 8 bases between the two germline ends. CDR1 is MNHEY, CDR2 SVGEGT, per germline. The CDR3 region has the DNA TGTGCCAGCAGTTACTCAGGGGCCTTGAACACTGAAGCTTTCTTT. It encodes CASSYSGALNTEAFF.

J is TRBJ1-2 and V is TRBV28; maybe TRBD1 (6 bases). The CDR3 runs 15 residues. V was clipped by 4 bases and J by 2 bases, with 14 bases between them. The germline CDR1 and CDR2 sequences are MDHEN and SYDVKM. Here the CDR3 DNA reads TGTGCCAGCAGTTCCCCAGGGGCAACCAACTATGGCTACACCTTC. Its translation is CASSSPGATNYGYTF.

The genes are TRBV11-3 and TRBJ2-7, with TRBD2 matching over 11 bases. V shed 5 bases and J 3 bases; nucleotides not matched to a gene: 6. The CDR3 has 15 residues. Germline assignment: CDR1 SGHNT and CDR2 YENEEA. This CDR3 is CASSVLTSGGYEQYF. The CDR3 DNA follows: TGTGCCAGCAGCGTCCTTACTAGCGGGGGCTACGAGCAGTACTTC.

The genes are TRBV11-2 and TRBJ2-1, with a weak D call TRBD2 (6 bases). Germline loops: CDR1 SGHAT, CDR2 FQNNGV. V shed 5 bases and J shed 8 bases, with 16 bases lying between them. This CDR3 has 14 residues. The CDR3 here is CASSLASEDDEQFF. In DNA form, the CDR3 reads TGTGCCAGCAGCCTTGCTAGCGAGGACGATGAGCAGTTCTTC.

The chain uses TRBV6-5 and TRBJ1-2; D ambiguous. The V and J ends lost 7 bases and 4 bases respectively, with 10 bases between them. Germline CDR1 is MNHEY and CDR2 is SVGAGI. The CDR3 spans 12 residues. The CDR3 nucleotides read TGTGCCAGCATGCCGGGAGTCTATGGCTACACCTTC. This sequence encodes CASMPGVYGYTF.

The CDR3 DNA is TGCGCCAGCAGCCCTGGAGACCATAGGAACACTGAAGCTTTCTTT. Translating it yields CASSPGDHRNTEAFF. The chain links TRBV5-1 to TRBJ1-1; D gene ambiguous. Germline V gives CDR1 SGHRS, CDR2 YFSETQ. The germline V and J ends were trimmed by 4 bases and 1 base, with 14 bases remaining between them. The CDR3 consists of 15 residues.

This chain uses TRBV27 with TRBJ1-1; D is uncertain. The length of the CDR3 is 11 residues. The germline V and J ends were trimmed by 8 bases and 3 bases, with 7 bases remaining between them. Germline V gene lookup returns CDR1 MNHEY and CDR2 SMNVEV (reference sequence). Here the CDR3 reads CASGGDTEAFF. The CDR3 coding sequence is TGTGCCAGCGGCGGGGACACTGAAGCTTTCTTT.

J is TRBJ2-1 and V is TRBV5-1, with 11 bases matching TRBD2. Trimming took 2 bases from V and 6 from J; bases not matched to a gene: 4. Germline values: CDR1 SGHRS, CDR2 YFSETQ. CDR3 size: 15 residues. CDR3 nucleotides: TGCGCCAGCAGCTTAGAGGGACTAGCGGCCAATGAGCAGTTCTTC. Translation gives CASSLEGLAANEQFF.

The chain couples TRBV27 to TRBJ1-2; D gene unclear. CDR1 is MNHEY, CDR2 SMNVEV, per germline (reference sequence). The CDR3 covers 13 residues. The V gene lost 2 bases and the J gene lost 8 bases, with 12 bases spanning the gap. CDR3 sequence reads: CASSLGSGYGYTF. For the CDR3, the DNA is TGTGCCAGCAGTTTAGGGTCCGGGTACGGCTACACCTTC.

The chain couples TRBV29-1 to TRBJ2-5, with TRBD1 as a possible D gene (5 bases). Trimming took off 6 bases at V and 2 bases at J, with 13 bases between the two ends. This CDR3 spans 13 amino acids. The germline CDR1 and CDR2 sequences are SQVTM and ANQGSEA. As DNA, the CDR3 is TGCAGCGTCGCTCGCGACAGACAAGAGACCCAGTACTTC. Translation: CSVARDRQETQYF.

DNA for the CDR3: TGTGCCAGCAGCGTAGGTAGCTCCTATAATTCACCCCTCCACTTT. This codes for CASSVGSSYNSPLHF. The chain is built from TRBV9 and TRBJ1-6; D gene unclear. V was shortened by 0 bases and J by 0 bases, with 4 bases between the two germline ends. CDR3 length equals 15 residues. Per the germline V gene, CDR1 is SGDLS and CDR2 is YYNGEE.

The J gene is TRBJ2-5, the V gene TRBV27; D is possibly TRBD1 (6 bases). The germline V gene has CDR1 MNHEY and CDR2 SMNVEV (reference sequence). Between the trimmed V and J ends, which lost 6 bases and 9 bases, there was a span of 11 bases. The CDR3 consists of 11 residues. CDR3 in amino acids: CASRLGAAQYF. The CDR3 DNA sequence: TGTGCCAGCAGGCTGGGGGCGGCCCAGTACTTC.

This clone was detected once. V usage is TRBV11-2 and J usage is TRBJ2-1, with 10 positions matching TRBD2. In germline, CDR1 is SGHAT, CDR2 FQNNGV. V shed 6 bases, J shed 10 bases, and the junction held 6 bases outside the gene matches. CDR3 length equals 13 residues. For the CDR3, the DNA is TGTGCCAGCAGAGCGGGGGGGCCAGGGGAGCAGTTCTTC. Amino acids: CASRAGGPGEQFF.

The chain links TRBV6-4 to TRBJ2-3; 9 bases are a match to TRBD2. This CDR3 comprises 16 residues. The V segment lost 4 bases and the J segment 3 bases; nucleotides outside the gene matches: 8. Looked up from germline, CDR1 is MRHNA and CDR2 is SNTAGT. CDR3 in DNA: TGTGCCAGCAGTGCCCTCGGGCGGGGGGGAACAGATACGCAGTATTTT. Protein sequence: CASSALGRGGTDTQYF.

The rearrangement uses TRBV28 and TRBJ1-4; D remains unclear. This CDR3 region has 15 residues. Germline lookup yields CDR1 MDHEN and CDR2 SYDVKM. The V gene lost 1 base and the J gene lost 7 bases, with 13 bases spanning the gap. The CDR3, as DNA: TGTGCCAGCAGTTTATTCCCCCGGGATCTTGAAAAACTGTTTTTT. This codes for CASSLFPRDLEKLFF.

The J gene is TRBJ1-1, the V gene TRBV5-8; maybe TRBD1 (5 bases). There are 13 residues in the CDR3. The V and J ends lost 4 bases and 8 bases respectively, with 15 bases between them. Germline CDR1 and CDR2: SGHTS and YDEGEE. DNA for the CDR3: TGTGCCAGCAGCCCCAGTTGGGGGAAGGAAGCTTTCTTT. It translates to CASSPSWGKEAFF.

The V call is TRBV7-9, the J call TRBJ1-2; TRBD1 matches at 12 bases. CDR3 length equals 17 residues. Germline V gives CDR1 SEHNR, CDR2 FQNEAQ (reference sequence). The ends lost 5 bases at V and 2 bases at J; junction bases unmatched: 9. CDR3: CASSEGTGGAVNYGYTF. Here the CDR3 DNA reads TGTGCCAGCAGCGAGGGGACAGGGGGCGCGGTAAACTATGGCTACACCTTC.

The chain has TRBV7-8 and TRBJ1-5; a possible D gene is TRBD1 (5 bases). The germline gives CDR1 SGHVS, CDR2 FQNEAQ. CDR3 size: 15 residues. The ends were cut back, 5 bases at V and 6 bases at J, with 17 bases in the middle. CDR3 protein: CASSRGVSLSQPQHF. CDR3 nucleotides: TGTGCCAGCAGCCGAGGGGTCAGCTTAAGTCAGCCCCAGCATTTT.

This sequence joins TRBV4-2 and TRBJ2-7; a possible D gene is TRBD1 (6 bases). V lost 3 bases and J 2 bases, leaving 14 bases between the germline ends. CDR1 and CDR2 (germline): LGHNA, YNFKEQ. The CDR3 runs to 15 residues. The CDR3 bases are TGTGCCAGCAGCCACACCGCAGGGGATACCTACGAGCAGTACTTC. It translates to CASSHTAGDTYEQYF.